These T cell receptor beta chains were read from a single sample in a study of blood T cells in healthy people across ages. TCRdb re-called the 5' RACE reads with MiXCR, one entry per CDR3 protein. The sample lists fewer than 1,000,000 distinct CDR3 sequences, less than 60% occurring once. The sequenced material came from blood. The receptors were sampled from a man older than 75 in good health. Each CDR3 is given with its conserved first and last residue. The order of the fields is clone size, V gene, D gene, J gene, CDR3 DNA, CDR3 protein. The D gene is left open where the match is weak. Expanded clones get a size class; other rows say once, few or many, or leave the size out.

size: few; V: TRBV6-1; D: TRBD2; J: TRBJ2-6; DNA: TGTGCCAGCAGTCGGGCGGGAGACCTCTCTGGGGCCAACGTCCTGACTTTC; CDR3: CASSRAGDLSGANVLTF
size: .; V: TRBV12-3/TRBV12-4; D: .; J: TRBJ2-5; DNA: TGTGCCAGCAGTTTTGGGTCAGGAGCGTACCAAGAGACCCAGTACTTC; CDR3: CASSFGSGAYQETQYF
size: few; V: TRBV20-1; D: .; J: TRBJ2-5; DNA: TGCAGTGCTAGAGCCCTACTAGCAAAGGTGGAGACCCAGTACTTC; CDR3: CSARALLAKVETQYF
size: .; V: TRBV20-1; D: .; J: TRBJ2-7; DNA: TGCAGTGCTAGAGATAGTGGTGGCCAGGTCCACGAGCAGTACTTC; CDR3: CSARDSGGQVHEQYF
size: few; V: TRBV20-1; D: .; J: TRBJ1-1; DNA: TGCAGTGCTAGAGATCTGACTCCCAGAACAGGGTTTGTGCCTGAAGCTTTCTTT; CDR3: CSARDLTPRTGFVPEAFF
size: .; V: TRBV20-1; D: TRBD1; J: TRBJ2-7; DNA: TGCAGTGCTAGAGATCTCAGGGGGTACGAGCAGTACTTC; CDR3: CSARDLRGYEQYF
size: many; V: TRBV10-3; D: TRBD1; J: TRBJ2-1; DNA: TGTGCCATCCGGGGGATGGGAACAGGGGGCCCCAATGAGCAGTTCTTC; CDR3: CAIRGMGTGGPNEQFF
size: many; V: TRBV12-3/TRBV12-4; D: .; J: TRBJ2-6; DNA: TGTGCCAGCAGCCGTTCGGGTGAGGGGGCCAACGTCCTGACTTTC; CDR3: CASSRSGEGANVLTF
size: few; V: TRBV12-3/TRBV12-4; D: TRBD1; J: TRBJ1-5; DNA: TGTGCCAGCAGTCTACAGGGGGCACATCAGCCCCAGCATTTT; CDR3: CASSLQGAHQPQHF
size: .; V: TRBV28; D: TRBD1; J: TRBJ1-6; DNA: TGTGCCAGCAGAACCGGACAGGGGGCTTTGTTATCACCCCTCCACTTT; CDR3: CASRTGQGALLSPLHF
size: few; V: TRBV20-1; D: TRBD2; J: TRBJ2-5; DNA: TGCAGTGCTAGAGTGGGACTAGCGGGAGACGAGACCCAGTACTTC; CDR3: CSARVGLAGDETQYF
size: .; V: TRBV7-9; D: .; J: TRBJ1-2; DNA: TGTGCCAGCAGTCCCACCGGGACGGACGATGGCTACACCTTC; CDR3: CASSPTGTDDGYTF
size: .; V: TRBV20-1; D: .; J: TRBJ2-5; DNA: TGCAGTGCCAGGGAGACTAGAGAGCAGTACTTC; CDR3: CSARETREQYF
size: .; V: TRBV2; D: .; J: TRBJ1-1; DNA: TGTGCCAGCAGTGTCTGGGGGCCATTGGAGGACACTGAAGCTTTCTTT; CDR3: CASSVWGPLEDTEAFF
size: .; V: TRBV20-1; D: .; J: TRBJ1-1; DNA: TGCAGTGCTCTTCCTATCGGACAGCAAGACACTGAAGCTTTCTTT; CDR3: CSALPIGQQDTEAFF
size: few; V: TRBV11-2; D: .; J: TRBJ2-7; DNA: TGTGCCAGCAGCCCTACTAGAAGCGAGCAGTACTTC; CDR3: CASSPTRSEQYF
size: .; V: TRBV7-2; D: .; J: TRBJ2-7; DNA: TGTGCCAGCAGCCGTGGATCCGGACAACTCTACGAGCAGTACTTC; CDR3: CASSRGSGQLYEQYF
size: .; V: TRBV21-1; D: .; J: TRBJ1-1; DNA: TGTGCCATCAGCAATGGGGTCAGGTCCCAACCGATGGGCACTGAAGCTTTCTTT; CDR3: CAISNGVRSQPMGTEAFF
size: .; V: TRBV6-2/TRBV6-3; D: .; J: TRBJ2-3; DNA: TGTGCCAGCAGTTACTCGGGGGAAACTAGCACAGATACGCAGTATTTT; CDR3: CASSYSGETSTDTQYF
size: .; V: TRBV28; D: .; J: TRBJ2-7; DNA: TGTGCCAGCAGTTTAGACCTCATTAAGGGGAACGAGCAGTACTTC; CDR3: CASSLDLIKGNEQYF
size: few; V: TRBV7-3; D: TRBD1; J: TRBJ1-2; DNA: TGTGCCAGCAGCCCCCAAGACGGGACAGACTATGGCTACACCTTC; CDR3: CASSPQDGTDYGYTF
size: few; V: TRBV5-1; D: .; J: TRBJ2-5; DNA: TGCGCCAGCAGCTCCGAAAGCATGGAGACCCAGTACTTC; CDR3: CASSSESMETQYF
size: .; V: TRBV5-1; D: .; J: TRBJ2-5; DNA: TGCGCCAGCAGCTTATCCGGGACGACCCGGGAGCAGTACTTC; CDR3: CASSLSGTTREQYF
size: few; V: TRBV3-1; D: .; J: TRBJ1-6; DNA: TGTGCCAGCAGCAGAACGGGCAGGGACAATTCACCCCTCCACTTT; CDR3: CASSRTGRDNSPLHF
size: .; V: TRBV11-2; D: TRBD1; J: TRBJ2-5; DNA: TGTGCCAGCCAATTGGGACAGGGGTATTCGGAGACCCAGTACTTC; CDR3: CASQLGQGYSETQYF
size: .; V: TRBV11-2; D: TRBD2; J: TRBJ2-7; DNA: TGTGCCAGCAGCTTAGAGGGGCTAGCGGGAGGCTCCTACGAGCAGTACTTC; CDR3: CASSLEGLAGGSYEQYF
size: .; V: TRBV7-2; D: .; J: TRBJ1-6; DNA: TGTGCCAGCAGCTTAGATCTTGATTCACCCCTCCACTTT; CDR3: CASSLDLDSPLHF
size: few; V: TRBV27; D: .; J: TRBJ2-1; DNA: TGTGCCAGCAGTGGACTCGGCAGTGAGCAGTTCTTC; CDR3: CASSGLGSEQFF
size: few; V: TRBV25-1; D: .; J: TRBJ1-2; DNA: TGTGCCAGCACTACACCTGGGAATAACTATGGCTACACCTTC; CDR3: CASTTPGNNYGYTF
size: few; V: TRBV20-1; D: .; J: TRBJ2-6; DNA: TGCAGTGCTGCTCCCGGGACACCCTCGGGGGCTGGGGCCAACGTCCTGACTTTC; CDR3: CSAAPGTPSGAGANVLTF
size: .; V: TRBV7-2; D: TRBD2; J: TRBJ2-6; DNA: TGTGCCAGCAGCTTAGCGCTTAGACTAGCGGCCTCTGGGGCCAACGTCCTGACTTTC; CDR3: CASSLALRLAASGANVLTF
size: .; V: TRBV4-3; D: .; J: TRBJ2-7; DNA: TGCGCCAGCAGCCAAGACAGGGGTGGGAACTACGAGCAGTACTTC; CDR3: CASSQDRGGNYEQYF
size: .; V: TRBV5-5; D: TRBD1; J: TRBJ1-4; DNA: TGTGCCAGCAGCTTGGGACAGGGGGTTGAAAAACTGTTTTTT; CDR3: CASSLGQGVEKLFF
size: .; V: TRBV12-3/TRBV12-4; D: .; J: TRBJ2-7; DNA: TGTGCCAGCAGTTCCTTAGGCTCCAGAGGCTCCTACGAGCAGTACTTC; CDR3: CASSSLGSRGSYEQYF
size: few; V: TRBV20-1; D: .; J: TRBJ1-2; DNA: TGCAGTGCCGCCCTCGCAGCCTATGGCTACACCTTC; CDR3: CSAALAAYGYTF
size: many; V: TRBV27; D: .; J: TRBJ2-7; DNA: TGTGCCAGCAGCTTAAACAGGGCCTACGAGCAGTACTTC; CDR3: CASSLNRAYEQYF
size: .; V: TRBV12-3/TRBV12-4; D: TRBD1; J: TRBJ1-1; DNA: TGTGCCAGCAGTTTAGGGGACAGAGAAGCTTTCTTT; CDR3: CASSLGDREAFF
size: few; V: TRBV7-9; D: .; J: TRBJ2-3; DNA: TGTGCCAGCAGCTTACGGGGGCGCGGAGACACAGATACGCAGTATTTT; CDR3: CASSLRGRGDTDTQYF
size: .; V: TRBV27; D: TRBD1; J: TRBJ2-3; DNA: TGTGCCAGCAGGAAGATCCGGGACAGGGCGACAGATACGCAGTATTTT; CDR3: CASRKIRDRATDTQYF
size: few; V: TRBV2; D: .; J: TRBJ1-6; DNA: TGTGCCAGCAGGGGTGACAGAAATAATTCACCCCTCCACTTT; CDR3: CASRGDRNNSPLHF
size: few; V: TRBV14; D: TRBD2; J: TRBJ2-3; DNA: TGTGCCAGCAGCCAGAGACTAGCGGACCACAACACAGATACGCAGTATTTT; CDR3: CASSQRLADHNTDTQYF
size: few; V: TRBV12-3/TRBV12-4; D: .; J: TRBJ2-1; DNA: TGTGCCAGCAGTTTCGAGATTGCCTCGAGTGAGCAGTTCTTC; CDR3: CASSFEIASSEQFF